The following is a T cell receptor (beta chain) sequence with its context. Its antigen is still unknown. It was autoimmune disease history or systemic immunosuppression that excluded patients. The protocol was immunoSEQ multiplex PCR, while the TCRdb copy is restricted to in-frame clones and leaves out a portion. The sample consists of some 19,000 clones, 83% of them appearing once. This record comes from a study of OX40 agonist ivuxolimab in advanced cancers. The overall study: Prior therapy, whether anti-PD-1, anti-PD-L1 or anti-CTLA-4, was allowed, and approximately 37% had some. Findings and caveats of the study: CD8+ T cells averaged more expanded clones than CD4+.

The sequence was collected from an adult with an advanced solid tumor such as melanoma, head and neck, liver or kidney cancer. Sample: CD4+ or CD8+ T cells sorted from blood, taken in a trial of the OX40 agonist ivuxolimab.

The CDR3 sequence is CASGRYNEKLFF. DNA for the CDR3: TGTGCCAGCGGACGATATAATGAAAAACTGTTTTTT. The chain employs TRBV6-1 and TRBJ1-4, with no clear D. Germline-derived CDR1 and CDR2 are MNHNS and SASEGT. The CDR3 sequence is 12 residues long. V shed 8 bases and J shed 4 bases, with 8 bases lying between them.